The next 2 T cell receptor beta chains were all read from a single sample in a study of T-cell memory formation after mild COVID-19. TCRdb fed the 5' RACE reads into MiXCR, producing one record per CDR3 protein. This table has 200,000 or so distinct CDR3 sequences, 15% to 20% appearing once. The sequenced sample was PBMCs or a T cell subset sorted from them (not recorded which). Receptors were obtained from an adult woman who had mild COVID-19 (a few samples of this study predate the infection). Cell type and time point are not known.

This clonotype was seen many times. The rearrangement links TRBV7-9 to TRBJ1-5; no reliable D call. Germline V gives CDR1 SEHNR, CDR2 FQNEAQ (reference sequence). The CDR3 has 14 amino acids. V lost 5 bases, J lost 2 bases, and 10 bases lay in between. The CDR3 sequence: CASSPDGGNQPQHF. The CDR3 nucleotides are TGTGCCAGCAGCCCAGACGGAGGCAATCAGCCCCAGCATTTT.

This clonotype was observed many times. J is TRBJ1-3 and V is TRBV7-2; TRBD1 agrees at 8 bases. Looked up from germline, CDR1 is SGHTA and CDR2 is FQGNSA. The V gene end was trimmed by 4 bases and the J gene end by 8 bases; junction bases not matched to a gene: 13. This CDR3 has 16 amino acids. CDR3 protein: CASSSGPGTGPDTIYF. The CDR3 DNA reads TGTGCCAGCAGCTCAGGCCCCGGGACAGGTCCAGACACCATATATTTT.